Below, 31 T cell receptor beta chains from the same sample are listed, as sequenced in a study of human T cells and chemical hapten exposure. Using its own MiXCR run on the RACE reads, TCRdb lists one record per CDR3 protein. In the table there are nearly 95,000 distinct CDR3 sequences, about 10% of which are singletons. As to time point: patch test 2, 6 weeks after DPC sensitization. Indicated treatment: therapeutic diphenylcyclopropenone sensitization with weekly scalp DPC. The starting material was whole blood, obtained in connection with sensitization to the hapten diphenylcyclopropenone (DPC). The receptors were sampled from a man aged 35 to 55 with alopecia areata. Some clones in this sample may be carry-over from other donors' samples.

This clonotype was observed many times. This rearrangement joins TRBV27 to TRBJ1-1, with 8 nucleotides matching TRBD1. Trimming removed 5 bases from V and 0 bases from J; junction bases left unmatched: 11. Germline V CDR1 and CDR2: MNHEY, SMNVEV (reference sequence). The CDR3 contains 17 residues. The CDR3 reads CASSANRGWGMNTEAFF. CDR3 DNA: TGTGCCAGCAGTGCGAACAGGGGGTGGGGGATGAACACTGAAGCTTTCTTT.

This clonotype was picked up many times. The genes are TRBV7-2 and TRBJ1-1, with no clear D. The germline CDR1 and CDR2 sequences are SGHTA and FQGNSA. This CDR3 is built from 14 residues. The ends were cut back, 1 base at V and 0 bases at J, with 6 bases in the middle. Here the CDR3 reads CASSLVTLNTEAFF. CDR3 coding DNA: TGTGCCAGCAGCTTAGTGACTTTGAACACTGAAGCTTTCTTT.

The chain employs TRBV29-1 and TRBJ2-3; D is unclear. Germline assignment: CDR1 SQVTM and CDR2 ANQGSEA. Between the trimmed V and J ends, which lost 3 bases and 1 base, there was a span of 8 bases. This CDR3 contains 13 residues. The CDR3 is CSVDPQGTDTQYF. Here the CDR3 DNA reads TGCAGCGTTGACCCCCAAGGCACAGATACGCAGTATTTT.

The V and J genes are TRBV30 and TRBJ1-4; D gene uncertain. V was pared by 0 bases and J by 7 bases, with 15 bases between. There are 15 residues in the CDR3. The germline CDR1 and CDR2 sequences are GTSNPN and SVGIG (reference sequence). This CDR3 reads CAWSVQLTIFEKLFF. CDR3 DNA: TGTGCCTGGAGTGTACAGTTGACAATTTTTGAAAAACTGTTTTTT.

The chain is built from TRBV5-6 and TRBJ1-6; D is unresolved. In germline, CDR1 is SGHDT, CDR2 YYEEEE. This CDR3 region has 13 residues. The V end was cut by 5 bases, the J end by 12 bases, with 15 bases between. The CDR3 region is CASRPSRLGPLHF. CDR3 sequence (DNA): TGTGCCAGCAGACCCTCCAGATTAGGACCCCTCCACTTT.

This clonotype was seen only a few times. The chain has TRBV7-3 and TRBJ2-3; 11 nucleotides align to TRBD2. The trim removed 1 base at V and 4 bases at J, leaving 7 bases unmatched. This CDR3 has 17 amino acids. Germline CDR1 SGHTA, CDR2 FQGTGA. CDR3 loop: CASSLIDSGRDSDTQYF. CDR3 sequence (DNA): TGTGCCAGCAGCTTAATTGATAGCGGGAGGGATTCAGATACGCAGTATTTT.

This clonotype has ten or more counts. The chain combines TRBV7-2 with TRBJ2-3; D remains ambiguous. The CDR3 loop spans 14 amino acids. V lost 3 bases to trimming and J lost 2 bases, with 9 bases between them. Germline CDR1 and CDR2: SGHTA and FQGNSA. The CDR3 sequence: CASSLTSPTDTQYF. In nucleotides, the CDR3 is TGTGCCAGCAGCTTGACATCTCCCACAGATACGCAGTATTTT.

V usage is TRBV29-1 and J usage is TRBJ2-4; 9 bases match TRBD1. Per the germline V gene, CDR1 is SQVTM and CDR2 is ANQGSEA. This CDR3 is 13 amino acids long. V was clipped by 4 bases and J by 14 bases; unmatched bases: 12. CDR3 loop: CSVVQVGTGWEYF. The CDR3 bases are TGCAGCGTTGTTCAGGTCGGGACAGGGTGGGAGTACTTC.

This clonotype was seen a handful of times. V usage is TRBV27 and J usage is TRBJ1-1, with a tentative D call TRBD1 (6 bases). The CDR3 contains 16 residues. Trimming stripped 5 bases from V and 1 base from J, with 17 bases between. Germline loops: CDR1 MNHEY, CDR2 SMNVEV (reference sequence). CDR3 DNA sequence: TGTGCCAGCAGTCCACGATCACAGGGAAGGAACACTGAAGCTTTCTTT. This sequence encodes CASSPRSQGRNTEAFF.

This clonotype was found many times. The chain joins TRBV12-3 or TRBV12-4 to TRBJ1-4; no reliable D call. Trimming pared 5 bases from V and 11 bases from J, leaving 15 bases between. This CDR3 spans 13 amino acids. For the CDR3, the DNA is TGTGCCAGCAGTCCGGACGGACCCCAGAAACTGTTTTTT. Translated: CASSPDGPQKLFF.

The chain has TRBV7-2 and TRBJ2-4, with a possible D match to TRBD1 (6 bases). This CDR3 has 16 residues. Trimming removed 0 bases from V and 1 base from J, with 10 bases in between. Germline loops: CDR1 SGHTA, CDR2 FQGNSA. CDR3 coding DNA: TGTGCCAGCAGCTTAGCACCCCAGGGGGCCAAAAACATTCAGTACTTC. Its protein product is CASSLAPQGAKNIQYF.

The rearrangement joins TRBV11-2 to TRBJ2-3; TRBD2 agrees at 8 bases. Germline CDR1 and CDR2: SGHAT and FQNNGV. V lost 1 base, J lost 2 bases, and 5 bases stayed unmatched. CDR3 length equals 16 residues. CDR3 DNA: TGTGCCAGCAGCTTAGGCGTAGCGGGGCACACAGATACGCAGTATTTT. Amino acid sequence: CASSLGVAGHTDTQYF.

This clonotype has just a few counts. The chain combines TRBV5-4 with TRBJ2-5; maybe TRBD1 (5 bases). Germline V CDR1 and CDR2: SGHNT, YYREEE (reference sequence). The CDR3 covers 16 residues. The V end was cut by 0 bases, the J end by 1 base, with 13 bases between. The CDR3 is CASSLAPKGPQETQYF. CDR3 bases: TGTGCCAGCAGCTTGGCCCCCAAGGGGCCCCAAGAGACCCAGTACTTC.

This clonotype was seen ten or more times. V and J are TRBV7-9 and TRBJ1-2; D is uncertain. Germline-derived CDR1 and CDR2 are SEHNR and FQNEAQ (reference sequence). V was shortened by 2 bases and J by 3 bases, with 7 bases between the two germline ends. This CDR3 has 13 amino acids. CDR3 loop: CASSLSTDYGYTF. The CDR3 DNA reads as TGTGCCAGCAGCTTAAGTACAGACTATGGCTACACCTTC.

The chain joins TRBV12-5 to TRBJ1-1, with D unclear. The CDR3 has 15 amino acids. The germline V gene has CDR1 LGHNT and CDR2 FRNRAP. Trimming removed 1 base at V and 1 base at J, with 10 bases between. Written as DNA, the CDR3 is TGTGCTAGTGGTTTGGCCATTTCAGCGAACACTGAAGCTTTCTTT. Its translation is CASGLAISANTEAFF. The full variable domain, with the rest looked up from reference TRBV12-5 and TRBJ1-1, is DARVTQTPRHKVTEMGQEVTMRCQPILGHNTVFWYRQTMMQGLELLAYFRNRAPLDDSGMPKDRFSAEMPDATLATLKIQPSEPRDSAVYFCASGLAISANTEAFFGQGTRLTVV.

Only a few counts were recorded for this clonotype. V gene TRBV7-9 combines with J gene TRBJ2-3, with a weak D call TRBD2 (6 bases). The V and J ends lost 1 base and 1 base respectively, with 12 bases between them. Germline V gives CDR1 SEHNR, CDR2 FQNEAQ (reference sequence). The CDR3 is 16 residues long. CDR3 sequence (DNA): TGTGCCAGCAGCTTAGGCGGGTCTAGCGGCACAGATACGCAGTATTTT. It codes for CASSLGGSSGTDTQYF.

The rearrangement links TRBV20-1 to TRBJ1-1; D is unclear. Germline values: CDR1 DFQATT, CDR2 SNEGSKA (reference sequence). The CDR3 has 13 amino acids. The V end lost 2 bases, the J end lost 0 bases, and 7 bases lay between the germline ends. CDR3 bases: TGCAGTGCTAGACCCACCGTGAACACTGAAGCTTTCTTT. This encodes CSARPTVNTEAFF.

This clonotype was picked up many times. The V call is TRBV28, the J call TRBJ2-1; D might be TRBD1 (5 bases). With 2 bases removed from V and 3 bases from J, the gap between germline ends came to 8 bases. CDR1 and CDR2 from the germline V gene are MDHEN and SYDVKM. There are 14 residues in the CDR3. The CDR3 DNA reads TGTGCCAGCAGTTTAAAGGGGATCTACAATGAGCAGTTCTTC. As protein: CASSLKGIYNEQFF.

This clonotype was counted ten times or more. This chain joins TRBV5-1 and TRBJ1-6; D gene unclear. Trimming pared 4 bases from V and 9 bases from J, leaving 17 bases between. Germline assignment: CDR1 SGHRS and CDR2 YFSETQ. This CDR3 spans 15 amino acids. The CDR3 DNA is TGCGCCAGCAGCGGAGGGCTCCTTGGGTCTTCACCCCTCCACTTT. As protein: CASSGGLLGSSPLHF.

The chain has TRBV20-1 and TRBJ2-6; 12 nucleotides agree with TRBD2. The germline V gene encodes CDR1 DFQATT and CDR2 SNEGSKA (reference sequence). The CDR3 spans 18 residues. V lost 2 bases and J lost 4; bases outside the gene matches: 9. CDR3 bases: TGCAGTGCTAGAAATCTAGCGGGAGGGTCTTCGGGGGCCAACGTCCTGACTTTC. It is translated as CSARNLAGGSSGANVLTF.

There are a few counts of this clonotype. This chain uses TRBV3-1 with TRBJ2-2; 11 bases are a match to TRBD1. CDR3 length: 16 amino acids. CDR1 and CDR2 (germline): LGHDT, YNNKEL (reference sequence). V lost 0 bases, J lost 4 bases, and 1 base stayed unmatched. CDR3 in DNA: TGTGCCAGCAGCCAAGAAGGGACAGGGGGCACCGGGGAGCTGTTTTTT. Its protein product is CASSQEGTGGTGELFF.

CDR3 bases: TGTGCCAGCAGCGGGACTAGCGGGAGGGCCGTGTACGAGCAGTACTTC. This gives the protein CASSGTSGRAVYEQYF. The chain couples TRBV12-3 or TRBV12-4 to TRBJ2-7, with 16 nucleotides matching TRBD2. V shed 6 bases and J 4 bases; nucleotides not matched to a gene: 6. This CDR3 spans 16 amino acids.

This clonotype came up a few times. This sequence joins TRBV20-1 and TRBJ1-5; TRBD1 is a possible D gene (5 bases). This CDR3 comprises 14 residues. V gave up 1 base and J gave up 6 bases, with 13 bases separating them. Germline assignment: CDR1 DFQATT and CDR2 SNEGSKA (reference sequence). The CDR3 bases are TGCAGTGCTAGAGTGGACGGGGGGAGTCAGCCCCAGCATTTT. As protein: CSARVDGGSQPQHF.

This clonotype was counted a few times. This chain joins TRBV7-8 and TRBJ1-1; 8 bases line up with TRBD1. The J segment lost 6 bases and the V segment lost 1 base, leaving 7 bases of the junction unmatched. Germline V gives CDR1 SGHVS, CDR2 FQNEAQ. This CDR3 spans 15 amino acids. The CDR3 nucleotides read TGTGCCAGCAGCTTAGAGCAGGGGGCATTATCTGAAGCTTTCTTT. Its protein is CASSLEQGALSEAFF.

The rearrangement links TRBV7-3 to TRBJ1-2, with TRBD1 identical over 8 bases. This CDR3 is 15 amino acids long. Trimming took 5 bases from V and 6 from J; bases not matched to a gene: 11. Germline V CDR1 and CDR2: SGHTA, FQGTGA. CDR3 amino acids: CASSPSGQGRDGYTF. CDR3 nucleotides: TGTGCCAGCAGCCCCAGCGGACAGGGAAGGGATGGCTACACCTTC.

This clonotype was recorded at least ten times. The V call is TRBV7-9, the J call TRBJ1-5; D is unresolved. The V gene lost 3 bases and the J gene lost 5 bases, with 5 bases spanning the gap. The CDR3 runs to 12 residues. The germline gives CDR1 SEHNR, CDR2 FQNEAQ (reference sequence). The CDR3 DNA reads TGTGCCAGCAGCTTTCCCCATCAGCCCCAGCATTTT. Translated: CASSFPHQPQHF.

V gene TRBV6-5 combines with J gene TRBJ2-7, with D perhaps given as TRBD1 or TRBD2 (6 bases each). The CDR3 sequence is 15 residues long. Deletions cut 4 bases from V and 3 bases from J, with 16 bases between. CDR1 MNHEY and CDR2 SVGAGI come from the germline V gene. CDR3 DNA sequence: TGTGCCAGCAGTTCTATATGGGGGGCGGTCTACGAGCAGTACTTC. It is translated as CASSSIWGAVYEQYF.

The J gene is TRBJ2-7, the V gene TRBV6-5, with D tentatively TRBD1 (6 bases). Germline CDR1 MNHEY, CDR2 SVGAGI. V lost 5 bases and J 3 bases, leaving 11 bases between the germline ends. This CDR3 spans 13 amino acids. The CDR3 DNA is TGTGCCAGCAGTAGGGGACAAGACTACGAGCAGTACTTC. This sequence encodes CASSRGQDYEQYF.

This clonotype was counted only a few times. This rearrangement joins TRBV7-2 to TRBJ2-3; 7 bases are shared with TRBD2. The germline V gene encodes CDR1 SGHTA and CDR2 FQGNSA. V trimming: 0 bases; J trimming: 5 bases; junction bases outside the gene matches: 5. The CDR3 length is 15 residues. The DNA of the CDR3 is TGTGCCAGCAGCTTAGCGCGAGGGAGGGTAGATACGCAGTATTTT. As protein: CASSLARGRVDTQYF.

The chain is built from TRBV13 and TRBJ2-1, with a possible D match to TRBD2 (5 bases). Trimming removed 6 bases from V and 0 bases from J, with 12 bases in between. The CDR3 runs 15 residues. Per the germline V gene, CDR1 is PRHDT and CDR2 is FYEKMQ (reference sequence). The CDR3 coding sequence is TGTGCCAGCAGGCGCCTGGGGAGCTCCTACAATGAGCAGTTCTTC. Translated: CASRRLGSSYNEQFF.

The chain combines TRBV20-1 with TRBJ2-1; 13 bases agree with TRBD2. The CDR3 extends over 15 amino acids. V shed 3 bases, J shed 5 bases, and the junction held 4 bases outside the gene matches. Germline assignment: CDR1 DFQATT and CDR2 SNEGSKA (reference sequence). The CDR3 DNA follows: TGCAGTGCTAGCCGCACTAGCGGGAGGGACAATGAGCAGTTCTTC. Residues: CSASRTSGRDNEQFF.